The following is a T cell receptor beta chain sequence with its context. The antigen remains unidentified. This record belongs to a study of OX40 agonist ivuxolimab in advanced cancers. At the level of the study: Ivuxolimab, an antibody that agonizes OX40 (CD134), was administered to the patients. Dose-escalation cases comprised hepatocellular carcinoma, melanoma, renal cell or head and neck cancer. Whole-study findings and limits: The antigen specificity of the peripheral T cells (those that were expanded) was not determined.

Method: immunoSEQ multiplex PCR; TCRdb's copy keeps in-frame clones and lacks some. The data show tens of thousands of clones, with about 88% seen just once and approximately 0.36% held by the top ten. V shed 3 bases, J shed 3 bases, and the junction held 4 bases outside the gene matches. Germline CDR1 LNHNV, CDR2 YYDKDF (reference sequence). CDR3 size: 14 residues. The source material was CD4+ or CD8+ T cells sorted from blood, sampled in a trial of the OX40 agonist ivuxolimab. The TCR sequence derives from an adult with an advanced solid tumor such as melanoma, head and neck, liver or kidney cancer. The chain recombines TRBV15 with TRBJ1-2; 7 positions match TRBD1. CDR3 sequence reads: CATSRGQIDYGYTF. The CDR3 coding sequence is TGTGCCACCAGCAGGGGACAGATAGACTATGGCTACACCTTC.